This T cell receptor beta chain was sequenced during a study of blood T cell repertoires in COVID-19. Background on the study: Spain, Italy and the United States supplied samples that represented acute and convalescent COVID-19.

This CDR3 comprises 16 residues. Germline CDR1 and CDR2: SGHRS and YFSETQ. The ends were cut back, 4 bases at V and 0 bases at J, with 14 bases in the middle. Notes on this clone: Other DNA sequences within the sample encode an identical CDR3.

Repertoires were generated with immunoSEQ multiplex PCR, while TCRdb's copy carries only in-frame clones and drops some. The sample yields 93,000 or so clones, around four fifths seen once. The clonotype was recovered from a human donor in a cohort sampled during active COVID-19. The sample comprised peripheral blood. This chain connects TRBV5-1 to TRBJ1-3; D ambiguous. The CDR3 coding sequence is TGCGCCAGCAGCCTGTACAGCGGGGACTCTGGAAACACCATATATTTT. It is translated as CASSLYSGDSGNTIYF.